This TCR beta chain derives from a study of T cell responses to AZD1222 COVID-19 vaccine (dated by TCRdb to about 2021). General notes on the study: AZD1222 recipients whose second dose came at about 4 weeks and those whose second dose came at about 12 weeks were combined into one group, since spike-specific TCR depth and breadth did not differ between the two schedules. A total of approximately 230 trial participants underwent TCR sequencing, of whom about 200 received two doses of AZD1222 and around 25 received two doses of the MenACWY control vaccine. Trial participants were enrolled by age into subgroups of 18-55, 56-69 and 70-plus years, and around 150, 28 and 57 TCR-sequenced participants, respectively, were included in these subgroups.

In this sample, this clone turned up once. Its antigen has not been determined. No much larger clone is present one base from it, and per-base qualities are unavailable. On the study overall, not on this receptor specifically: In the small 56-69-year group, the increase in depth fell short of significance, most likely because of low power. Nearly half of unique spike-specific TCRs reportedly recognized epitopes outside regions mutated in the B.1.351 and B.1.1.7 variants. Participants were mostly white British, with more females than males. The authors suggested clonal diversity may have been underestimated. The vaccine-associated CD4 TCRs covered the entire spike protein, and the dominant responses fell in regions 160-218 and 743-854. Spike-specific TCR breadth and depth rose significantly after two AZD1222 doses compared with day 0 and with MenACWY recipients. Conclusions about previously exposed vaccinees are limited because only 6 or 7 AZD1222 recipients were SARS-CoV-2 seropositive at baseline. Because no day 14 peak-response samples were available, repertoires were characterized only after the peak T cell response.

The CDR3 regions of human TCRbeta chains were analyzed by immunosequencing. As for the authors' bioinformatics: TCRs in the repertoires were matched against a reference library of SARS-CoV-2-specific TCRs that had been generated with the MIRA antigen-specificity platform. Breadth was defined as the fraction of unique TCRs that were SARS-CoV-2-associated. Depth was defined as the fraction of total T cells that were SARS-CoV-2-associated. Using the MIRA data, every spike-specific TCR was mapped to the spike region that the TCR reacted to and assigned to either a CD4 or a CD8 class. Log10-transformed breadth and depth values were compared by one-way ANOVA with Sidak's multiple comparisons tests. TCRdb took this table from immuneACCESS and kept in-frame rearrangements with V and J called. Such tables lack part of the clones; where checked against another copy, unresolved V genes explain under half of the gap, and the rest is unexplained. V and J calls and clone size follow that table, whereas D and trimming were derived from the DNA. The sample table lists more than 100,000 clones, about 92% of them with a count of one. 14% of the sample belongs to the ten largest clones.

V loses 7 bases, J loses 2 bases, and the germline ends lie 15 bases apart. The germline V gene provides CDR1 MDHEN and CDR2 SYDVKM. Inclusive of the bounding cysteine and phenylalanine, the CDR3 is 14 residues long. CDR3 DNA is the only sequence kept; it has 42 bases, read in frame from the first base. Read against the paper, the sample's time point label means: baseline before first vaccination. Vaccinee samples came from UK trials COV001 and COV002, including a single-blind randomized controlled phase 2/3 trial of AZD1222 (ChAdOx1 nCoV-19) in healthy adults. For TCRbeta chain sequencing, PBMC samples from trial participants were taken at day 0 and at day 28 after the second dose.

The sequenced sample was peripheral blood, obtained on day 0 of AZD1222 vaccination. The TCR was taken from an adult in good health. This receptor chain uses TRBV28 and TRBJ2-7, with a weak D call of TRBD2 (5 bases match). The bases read TGTGCCAGCACCCCAGGAGGAAGTGCCTACGAGCAGTACTTC. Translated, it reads CASTPGGSAYEQYF.